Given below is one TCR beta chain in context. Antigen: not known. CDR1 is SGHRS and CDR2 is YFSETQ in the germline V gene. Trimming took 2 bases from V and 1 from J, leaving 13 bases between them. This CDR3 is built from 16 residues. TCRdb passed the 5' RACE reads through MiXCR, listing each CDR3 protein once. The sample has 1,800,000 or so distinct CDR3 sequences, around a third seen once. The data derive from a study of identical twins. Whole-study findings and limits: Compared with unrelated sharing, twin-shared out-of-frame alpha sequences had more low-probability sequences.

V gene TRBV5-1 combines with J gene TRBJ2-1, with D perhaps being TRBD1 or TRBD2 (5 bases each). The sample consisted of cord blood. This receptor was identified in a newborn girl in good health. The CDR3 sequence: CASSFGACSSYNEQFF. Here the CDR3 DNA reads TGCGCCAGCAGCTTCGGGGCATGTTCTTCCTACAATGAGCAGTTCTTC. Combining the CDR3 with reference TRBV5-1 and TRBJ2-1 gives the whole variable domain KAGVTQTPRYLIKTRGQQVTLSCSPISGHRSVSWYQQTPGQGLQFLFEYFSETQRNKGNFPGRFSGRQFSNSRSEMNVSTLELGDSALYLCASSFGACSSYNEQFFGPGTRLTVL.